The entry that follows covers one T cell receptor beta chain sequence. Antigen unknown. This sample stems from a study of T cell clones after liver transplantation. Study-level background: Without induction therapy, subjects received standard immunosuppression until 12-24 months post-transplant.

CDR3 length: 16 residues. J gave up 2 bases and V 3 bases, and 7 bases lay outside the gene matches. The germline V gene encodes CDR1 SGHNT and CDR2 YYREEE (reference sequence). Sorting of unstimulated PBMCs yielded separate CD3+CD4+ and CD3+CD8+ fractions. Study outcomes and limitations: Post-transplant time points were not standardized, so conclusions are preliminary.

The repertoire was sequenced with immunoSEQ multiplex PCR; TCRdb's copy has only in-frame clones and lacks some. This table holds around 71,000 clones, 80% found once. Sample: CD4+ T cells from blood, taken 12 months after liver transplant. This TCR was recovered from a human patient who received a liver transplant. A subset of T cells may come from the graft donor. The genes are TRBV5-4 and TRBJ2-3; 9 bases match TRBD2. The chain's CDR3 is CASSSPAGGNTDTQYF. The CDR3 DNA sequence: TGTGCCAGCAGCTCCCCAGCGGGAGGTAACACAGATACGCAGTATTTT. The full variable domain, with the rest looked up from reference TRBV5-4 and TRBJ2-3, is ETGVTQSPTHLIKTRGQQVTLRCSSQSGHNTVSWYQQALGQGPQFIFQYYREEENGRGNFPPRFSGLQFPNYSSELNVNALELDDSALYLCASSSPAGGNTDTQYFGPGTRLTVL.